A selection of T cell receptor beta chains follows, all from one sample in a study of blood T cell repertoires in COVID-19. Generated by immunoSEQ multiplex PCR, the TCRdb table keeps only in-frame clones and is missing some. The sample consists of some 240,000 clones, approximately 85% of them appearing once. The sequencing sample was made of peripheral blood. The source of these receptors is a woman in her 70s with COVID-19, enrolled during active disease. Each CDR3 is given with its conserved first and last residue. The D gene is left open where the match is weak. Size is stated for part of the rows, as once, few or many counts, or as a class when the clone is expanded.

length	D	V	J	size	CDR3	DNA
18	TRBD2	TRBV6-2/TRBV6-3	TRBJ2-7	.	CASSYGLAGERRGYEQYF	TGTGCCAGCAGTTACGGGCTAGCGGGAGAGAGAAGGGGCTACGAGCAGTACTTC
12	TRBD1	TRBV29-1	TRBJ1-3	.	CSGRDSGNTIYF	TGCAGCGGCCGGGACAGTGGAAACACCATATATTTT
15	.	TRBV2	TRBJ1-3	.	CASRRRQITGNTIYF	TGTGCCAGCAGACGACGACAGATTACTGGAAACACCATATATTTT
15	.	TRBV4-2	TRBJ1-3	.	CASSPVGGDQNTIYF	TGTGCCAGCAGCCCCGTGGGGGGGGACCAAAACACCATATATTTT
13	.	TRBV19	TRBJ1-6	.	CASSDSRTSPLHF	TGTGCCAGTAGCGACAGTCGTACTTCACCCCTCCACTTT
15	.	TRBV4-3	TRBJ2-3	.	CASSQVSAGLDTQYF	TGCGCCAGCAGCCAAGTATCGGCGGGACTGGATACGCAGTATTTT
14	.	TRBV28	TRBJ2-1	.	CASSPLREVHEQFF	TGTGCCAGCAGCCCCCTTAGGGAGGTCCATGAGCAGTTCTTC
14	.	TRBV19	TRBJ1-3	.	CASTGGGMGNTIYF	TGTGCCTCAACCGGCGGGGGCATGGGAAACACCATATATTTT
11	TRBD2	TRBV20-1	TRBJ2-3	.	CSAGGADTQYF	TGCAGTGCTGGGGGGGCAGATACGCAGTATTTT
17	.	TRBV6-1	TRBJ1-4	.	CASSEQVGGATNEKLFF	TGTGCCAGCAGTGAACAGGTCGGCGGGGCAACTAATGAAAAACTGTTTTTT
14	.	TRBV18	TRBJ1-6	.	CASSSGQNNSPLHF	TGTGCCAGCTCAAGCGGACAGAATAATTCACCCCTCCACTTT
16	TRBD1	TRBV5-1	TRBJ2-1	.	CASSSSDRVAYNEQFF	TGCGCCAGCAGCTCCTCGGACAGGGTCGCCTACAATGAGCAGTTCTTC
15	TRBD2	TRBV11-3	TRBJ2-7	.	CASSKGASGISEQYF	TGTGCCAGCAGCAAAGGGGCTAGCGGGATTAGCGAGCAGTACTTC
15	.	TRBV18	TRBJ2-2	once	CASSPIAVNTGELFF	TGTGCCAGCTCACCCATAGCGGTTAACACCGGGGAGCTGTTTTTT
13	.	TRBV9	TRBJ2-1	.	CASSNRLGNEQFF	TGTGCCAGCAGCAACCGACTAGGCAATGAGCAGTTCTTC
14	TRBD1	TRBV10-3	TRBJ1-1	.	CAINPGQGVTEAFF	TGTGCCATCAACCCGGGACAGGGAGTTACTGAAGCTTTCTTT
15	.	TRBV5-1	TRBJ1-4	.	CASSLEAATNEKLFF	TGCGCCAGCAGCTTGGAAGCGGCAACTAATGAAAAACTGTTTTTT
12	.	TRBV11-2	TRBJ1-1	.	CASSPPQTEAFF	TGTGCCAGCAGCCCCCCCCAAACTGAAGCTTTCTTT
15	.	TRBV5-4	TRBJ2-5	once	CASSLQRGGGETQYF	TGTGCCAGCAGCTTGCAACGGGGAGGGGGAGAGACCCAGTACTTC
13	.	TRBV4-3	TRBJ1-4	.	CASSQVLTHQLFF	TGCGCCAGCAGCCAAGTGCTGACTCACCAACTGTTTTTT
17	.	TRBV27	TRBJ2-1	.	CASSSPLGGAAYNEQFF	TGTGCCAGCAGTTCCCCTCTGGGGGGGGCTGCCTACAATGAGCAGTTCTTC
15	TRBD1	TRBV3-1/TRBV3-2	TRBJ2-5	.	CASSTGQGAEETQYF	TGTGCCAGCAGCACGGGACAGGGGGCCGAAGAGACCCAGTACTTC
15	TRBD1	TRBV18	TRBJ2-7	.	CASSPRQGDSYEQYF	TGTGCCAGCTCACCCCGACAGGGCGATAGCTACGAGCAGTACTTC
16	TRBD1	TRBV9	TRBJ2-1	.	CASSGEQGVVLNEQFF	TGTGCCAGCAGCGGCGAACAGGGGGTCGTTTTGAATGAGCAGTTCTTC
14	TRBD2	TRBV19	TRBJ2-3	.	CASSLAGVTDTQYF	TGTGCCAGTTCTCTAGCGGGGGTCACAGATACGCAGTATTTT
15	TRBD1	TRBV7-2	TRBJ1-2	once	CASSLAAGGHYGYTF	TGTGCCAGCAGCTTAGCGGCAGGGGGCCACTATGGCTACACCTTC
16	.	TRBV18	TRBJ1-1	.	CASSPLEGGGDTEAFF	TGTGCCAGCTCACCACTCGAGGGCGGGGGGGACACTGAAGCTTTCTTT
15	TRBD1	TRBV6-1	TRBJ1-2	.	CASSENRGLNYGYTF	TGTGCCAGCAGTGAAAACAGGGGTCTCAACTATGGCTACACCTTC
13	.	TRBV9	TRBJ2-1	few	CASSPQAFNEQFF	TGTGCCAGCAGCCCACAGGCCTTCAATGAGCAGTTCTTC
17	TRBD1	TRBV19	TRBJ1-5	.	CASSTGQGALGNQPQHF	TGTGCCAGTAGCACGGGACAGGGGGCATTGGGCAATCAGCCCCAGCATTTT
11	.	TRBV6-2/TRBV6-3	TRBJ2-5	.	CASSYLETQYF	TGTGCCAGCAGTTACCTCGAGACCCAGTACTTC
17	.	TRBV4-1	TRBJ2-7	.	CASSPSVSRGAPYEQYF	TGCGCCAGCAGCCCTTCCGTTTCCAGGGGCGCCCCCTACGAGCAGTACTTC